The 9 T cell receptor beta chains below were found in one sample sequenced in a study of shared clonotypes between healthy human individuals. Naive CD8 cells lacked CD45RO and underwent positive selection for CCR7, leaving out terminally differentiated effector memory CD45RA+ cells. Assay used: immunoSEQ multiplex PCR; TCRdb lists only in-frame clones, some missing. The data show 600,000 or so clones, 95% to 98% seen once. Input material: naive CD8+ T cells sorted from blood. The receptors were gathered from a man aged 30 to 45 in good health.

In DNA, the CDR3 is TGTGCCAGCAGCCATCCTTCCCGGGGCGACACTGAAGCTTTCTTT. Translated: CASSHPSRGDTEAFF. This rearrangement joins TRBV11-2 to TRBJ1-1; D is possibly TRBD1 (5 bases). The length of the CDR3 is 15 residues. From germline, CDR1 is SGHAT and CDR2 FQNNGV. Between the trimmed V and J ends, which lost 5 bases and 3 bases, there was a span of 16 bases.

The count of this clone is one. V and J are TRBV9 and TRBJ1-2; D not certain. The length of the CDR3 is 12 residues. The germline V gene encodes CDR1 SGDLS and CDR2 YYNGEE. The V end lost 4 bases, the J end lost 7 bases, and 11 bases lay between the germline ends. CDR3 nucleotides: TGTGCCAGCAGCACCAACTCGGGTGGCTACACCTTC. This translates into CASSTNSGGYTF.

The chain is built from TRBV11-2 and TRBJ2-3; D gene unclear. Germline CDR1 SGHAT, CDR2 FQNNGV. V shed 4 bases and J shed 2 bases, with 10 bases lying between them. The CDR3 consists of 14 residues. The DNA of the CDR3 is TGTGCCAGCAGCTCCGGGCTCTTCACAGATACGCAGTATTTT. Translating gives CASSSGLFTDTQYF.

The chain links TRBV15 to TRBJ2-1; D may be TRBD2 (5 bases). Deletions cut 5 bases from V and 0 bases from J, with 17 bases between. Germline-derived CDR1 and CDR2 are LNHNV and YYDKDF (reference sequence). The CDR3 has 17 residues. CDR3: CATSYRGGPSSYNEQFF. For the CDR3, the DNA is TGTGCCACCAGCTACCGAGGAGGACCGAGCTCCTACAATGAGCAGTTCTTC.

Comment on this clone: The sample contains more than one DNA sequence encoding this CDR3. V and J are TRBV9 and TRBJ2-2; D is undetermined. Deletions cut 4 bases from V and 5 bases from J, with 9 bases between. Germline V gives CDR1 SGDLS, CDR2 YYNGEE. The CDR3 extends over 13 amino acids. CDR3: CASSPRHTGELFF. DNA for the CDR3: TGTGCCAGCAGCCCTCGACATACCGGGGAGCTGTTTTTT.

The V call is TRBV19, the J call TRBJ2-1; 9 bases line up with TRBD2. V lost 8 bases to trimming and J lost 4 bases; unmatched junction nucleotides: 3. The CDR3 contains 13 residues. CDR1 is LNHDA and CDR2 is SQIVND in the germline V gene (reference sequence). This CDR3 is CASRLAEYNEQFF. CDR3 nucleotides: TGTGCCAGTCGACTAGCGGAATACAATGAGCAGTTCTTC.

V is TRBV4-1 and J is TRBJ2-3; D is unclear. This CDR3 comprises 12 residues. The V gene lost 6 bases and the J gene lost 6 bases, with 10 bases spanning the gap. The germline gives CDR1 MGHRA, CDR2 YSYEKL. The CDR3 protein is CASRGPHDTQYF. Written as DNA, the CDR3 is TGCGCCAGCAGAGGACCCCACGATACGCAGTATTTT.

V usage is TRBV5-1 and J usage is TRBJ2-7; 8 bases fit TRBD1. The V and J ends lost 0 bases and 6 bases, in that order; junction bases with no gene match: 8. Germline loops: CDR1 SGHRS, CDR2 YFSETQ. This CDR3 comprises 15 residues. CDR3 loop: CASSLEQGAQGEQYF. For the CDR3, the DNA is TGCGCCAGCAGCTTGGAGCAGGGGGCTCAAGGCGAGCAGTACTTC.

The chain recombines TRBV11-2 with TRBJ2-5; TRBD2 is a possible D gene (6 bases). V shed 4 bases and J shed 0 bases, with 9 bases lying between them. The germline gives CDR1 SGHAT, CDR2 FQNNGV. The length of the CDR3 is 14 residues. The CDR3 reads CASSSWRDQETQYF. DNA for the CDR3: TGTGCCAGCAGCTCTTGGAGGGACCAAGAGACCCAGTACTTC.